The 2 T cell receptor beta chains below come from one sample, sequenced in a study of vaccination effects on CD4 cells after COVID-19. The ViraFEST assay expanded antigen-specific CD4+ T cells with viral peptide pools before sequencing. Following an approximately eleven-day culture, CD4+ T cells were purified. Vaccinated recipients, who were negative for nucleocapsid antibodies, had no history of SARS-CoV-2 infection. These receptors' antigens are unknown. Assay: immunoSEQ multiplex PCR; the TCRdb copy retains only in-frame clones and omits some. The sample consists of roughly 63,000 clones, about 80% of them appearing once. This sample comprised CD4+ T cells from PBMCs cultured with HCoV-OC43 spike peptides, obtained before COVID-19 vaccination. Indicated subset: HCoV-OC43 spike overlapping peptide pool stimulation. The receptors were gathered from a human donor who received a COVID-19 vaccine.

The chain recombines TRBV6-1 with TRBJ2-7; the match to TRBD1 covers 7 bases. The V and J ends lost 2 bases and 6 bases, in that order; junction bases with no gene match: 4. CDR3 length: 13 amino acids. CDR1 MNHNS and CDR2 SASEGT come from the germline V gene. The CDR3, as DNA: TGTGCCAGCAGTGAACCCAGACAGGGCGAGCAGTACGTC. Residues: CASSEPRQGEQYV.

The chain is built from TRBV10-3 and TRBJ2-1; 9 positions match TRBD1. CDR1 ENHRY and CDR2 SYGVKD come from the germline V gene. The junction had 12 bases not matched to a gene; V was cut back by 6 bases and J by 6 bases. The CDR3 has 16 residues. CDR3 DNA sequence: TGTGCCATCAGGCCTCCGGACAGGGGTCAGATCAATGAGCAGTTCTTC. Residues: CAIRPPDRGQINEQFF.